This T cell receptor (beta chain) was sequenced during a study of OX40 agonist ivuxolimab in advanced cancers. For context, the study as a whole: The costimulatory receptor OX40 (CD134) was targeted by ivuxolimab, a fully human IgG2 agonistic monoclonal antibody. The paper describes the monotherapy dose-escalation part (N ≈ 49 patients) of the phase I trial of ivuxolimab. Peripheral TCRbeta sequencing was intended to test whether TCR sequence diversity was altered and clonal T-cell expansion was caused by ivuxolimab. Among the approximately 50 dose-escalation patients, approximately 20 had hepatocellular carcinoma, 15 or so melanoma, 9 renal cell carcinoma and 9 head and neck cancer. The dose-escalation cohort was around 83% male with a mean age of approximately 59 years, ranging from about 20 to 85. Prior anti-PD-1, anti-PD-L1 or anti-CTLA-4 therapy was permitted, and checkpoint inhibitors had been received by 30% to 40% of dose-escalation patients. Partial responses occurred in three dose-escalation patients, of whom one had hepatocellular carcinoma and two had cutaneous melanoma. Intravenous ivuxolimab was administered to patients every 2 weeks at six dose levels: 0.01, 0.1, 0.3, 1.5, 3 and 10 mg/kg. The research as a whole found: Low levels of normalized T-cell clonal expansion were also seen in some nonresponding patients. In the 0.1-3.0 mg/kg groups, partial responders had among the lowest normalized peripheral clonal expansion, particularly in CD8+ T cells. Which antigens the clonally expanded peripheral T cells were specific for was not determined. After ivuxolimab, more expanded clones were found on average in CD8+ T cells than in CD4+ T cells. At doses of 0.1 to 3.0 mg/kg, clonal expansion of both CD4+ and CD8+ T cells in blood was seen between baseline and week 6.

A note on this clone: What antigen it recognizes has not been identified. A read error may account for a junction end that differs from germline.

The germline V gene sets CDR1 to SGHVS and CDR2 to FNYEAQ. There are 16 amino acids in the CDR3, from cysteine to phenylalanine inclusive. Of all the DNA, just the CDR3 is kept, 48 bases in frame from base 1. The trial excluded patients who had a history of autoimmune disease or were on systemic immunosuppression. In every dose cohort, peripheral blood was drawn for TCR sequencing at baseline, cycle 4 day 1, and cycle 7 day 1. The samples were drawn from a first-in-human, open-label, multicenter phase I dose-escalation trial of ivuxolimab. Adults with locally advanced or metastatic melanoma, renal cell carcinoma, hepatocellular carcinoma or head and neck squamous cell carcinoma were enrolled in the trial. Before TCR sequencing, CD4+ and CD8+ T cells were separately sorted from peripheral blood. Genomic DNA was extracted from sorted cells for sequencing of the TCRbeta CDR3 region. The immunoSEQ Assay was used to sequence the TCRbeta CDR3 regions. TCRdb took over this immuneACCESS table, retaining in-frame rearrangements with V and J assigned. Such tables are incomplete; in checked studies, under half of the missing clones stem from an unresolved V gene, and the remainder is unexplained. Present in this sample are about 17,000 clones, around 69% of which were seen just once. The ten biggest clones cover about a quarter of the sample.

The clonotype originates from an adult with an advanced solid tumor such as melanoma, head and neck, liver or kidney cancer. The rearranged segments are TRBV7-6 and TRBJ2-3; the D element might be TRBD1 or TRBD2, as each aligns at 6 bases. The source was CD4+ or CD8+ T cells sorted from blood, collected in a trial of the OX40 agonist ivuxolimab. CDR3 region: CAGRGGSPAPTDTQYF. The sequenced DNA is TGTGCCGGCAGAGGGGGGTCCCCAGCTCCCACAGATACGCAGTATTTT.